The present entry profiles one T cell receptor (beta chain) with its context. Measured with immunoSEQ multiplex PCR; TCRdb has only the in-frame clones, and not every one. The repertoire holds fewer than 200,000 clones, around nine tenths seen once, with 1.2% to 1.5% in the top ten. These data originate in a study of control samples from healthy donors and cancer patients. Trimming removed 7 bases from V and 4 bases from J; junction bases left unmatched: 7. The CDR3 is 14 amino acids. Per the germline V gene, CDR1 is SQVTM and CDR2 is ANQGSEA. Sequencing was carried out using blood. The source is a man aged 30 to 39 in good health. V gene TRBV29-1 combines with J gene TRBJ1-1; 12 bases match TRBD1. The CDR3 region is CSARDRGPGTEAFF. The CDR3 DNA is TGCAGCGCCCGGGACAGGGGGCCCGGCACTGAAGCTTTCTTT. Full variable domain (rest looked up from reference TRBV29-1 and TRBJ1-1): SAVISQKPSRDICQRGTSLTIQCQVDSQVTMMFWYRQQPGQSLTLIATANQGSEATYESGFVIDKFPISRPNLTFSTLTVSNMSPEDSSIYLCSARDRGPGTEAFFGQGTRLTVV.